This T cell receptor (beta chain) is drawn from a study of cytomegalovirus exposure and HLA in healthy donors. In its sample, this clone was seen a few times. Its antigen remains unidentified. Amplification used 60 Vbeta primers and 13 Jbeta primers. The data were produced by immunoSEQ multiplex PCR, yet TCRdb's version contains in-frame clones alone and is incomplete. The table shows 150,000 to 180,000 clones, with approximately 80% occurring only once. Overall study findings and caveats: Cytomegalovirus-associated TCR beta chains were listed, numbering 150 to 200.

This clonotype was obtained from a man younger than 40 in good health and CMV-seropositive. Sequencing used PBMCs.

This CDR3 reads CASSADRQETQYF. The CDR3 DNA reads TGTGCCAGCAGCGCCGACAGGCAAGAGACCCAGTACTTC. The rearrangement uses TRBV7-3 and TRBJ2-5; the D gene is possibly TRBD1 (6 bases). The CDR3 consists of 13 residues. V lost 5 bases, J lost 2 bases, and 9 bases lay in between. In germline, CDR1 is SGHTA, CDR2 FQGTGA.